This T cell receptor beta chain was sequenced during a study of T cell responses to AZD1222 COVID-19 vaccine (dated by TCRdb to the early 2020s). About the full investigation: AZD1222 recipients given second doses at about 4 weeks or at about 12 weeks were pooled, since spike-specific TCR depth and breadth were not found to differ between the two schedules. TCR sequencing covered some 240 trial participants: 200 to 220 given two doses of AZD1222 and 26 given two doses of MenACWY control vaccine. Trial participants were enrolled into age subgroups of 18-55, 56-69 and 70-plus years, which contained around 150, 28 and 57 TCR-sequenced participants, respectively.

Paper-wide results and their limitations: Conclusions about previously exposed vaccinees are limited, since just a handful of AZD1222 recipients were seropositive for SARS-CoV-2 at baseline. The 56-69-year group was small, and its depth increase did not reach significance, likely because of low power. Most participants were white British and females outnumbered males, and the authors suggested that clonal diversity may have been underestimated. A significant rise in spike-specific TCR breadth and depth was observed after two AZD1222 doses relative to day 0 and relative to MenACWY recipients. Vaccine-associated CD4 TCRs spanned the whole spike protein, with dominant responses in regions 160-218 and 743-854. Because no samples from the day 14 peak response were available, repertoires could be characterized only after the peak T cell response. Nearly half of unique spike-specific TCRs reportedly recognized epitopes outside regions mutated in the B.1.351 and B.1.1.7 variants.

From its cysteine to its phenylalanine, the CDR3 spans 15 amino acids. Only the CDR3 region is kept as DNA, spanning 45 bases read in frame from base 1. The V end loses 1 base and the J end loses 4 bases, and a stretch of 11 bases separates them. Based on the germline V gene (reference sequence), the CDR1 and CDR2 sequences are SGHKS and YYEKEE. The CDR3 regions of human TCRbeta chains were subjected to immunosequencing. As for the authors' bioinformatics: Repertoire TCRs were matched against a reference library of SARS-CoV-2-specific TCRs generated with the MIRA antigen-specificity platform. Breadth meant the fraction of unique TCRs that were SARS-CoV-2-associated, whereas depth meant the fraction of total T cells that were SARS-CoV-2-associated. Using the MIRA data, every spike-specific TCR was mapped to the spike region that the TCR reacted to and assigned to either a CD4 or a CD8 class. Log10-transformed breadth and depth values were compared by one-way ANOVA with Sidak's multiple comparisons tests. TCRdb took this table from immuneACCESS and kept in-frame rearrangements with V and J called. Such tables lack part of the clones; where checked against another copy, unresolved V genes explain under half of the gap, and the rest is unexplained. The DNA was the basis for D and trimming; V, J and clone size are from that table. The sample data list about 120,000 clones, and around 88% of these were observed just once. The ten largest clones add up to 4% to 5.5% of the sample.

The time point label here, explained by the study, means: baseline before first vaccination. Vaccinee samples were obtained from the UK trials COV001 and COV002, which included a single-blind randomized controlled phase 2/3 trial of AZD1222 (ChAdOx1 nCoV-19) in healthy adults. Trial participant PBMC samples were collected at day 0 and day 28 after the second dose for TCRbeta chain sequencing. A word on this clone: Its cognate antigen has yet to be identified. Qualities for individual bases were not recorded, and no much larger clone is one base off.

Recombination connected TRBV5-5 to TRBJ1-4, and TRBD1 may be the D gene, going by 6 matching bases. This TCR was sampled from an adult in good health. Sequencing used peripheral blood, obtained on day 0 of AZD1222 vaccination. The sequenced DNA is TGTGCCAGCAGCTTGCTGGGGGCAGTTAATGAAAAACTGTTTTTT. Translated, this gives CASSLLGAVNEKLFF.